Listed below are T cell receptor beta chains from one sample, sequenced in a study of T-cell reconstitution after alpha-beta-depleted transplantation in children. TCRdb re-called the PCR reads with MiXCR, one entry per CDR3 protein. The table lists roughly 420,000 distinct CDR3 sequences, about 17% of them singletons. The material was PBMCs, mostly from graft donor cells, obtained 360 days after TCRalphabeta/CD19-depleted stem cell transplant. All receptors come from a boy under two years old who had a stem cell transplant for Wiskott-Aldrich syndrome, so the T cells may come from the graft donor. Each CDR3 is given with its conserved first and last residue. A D gene is named only where the DNA matches it firmly. Some rows have no size entry. The others give once, few or many, or a class for an expanded clone.

v_call	clone_size	j_call	d_call	cdr3_aa	cdr3_nt
TRBV7-9	few	TRBJ2-2	.	CATGTTTGELFF	TGTGCCACCGGGACAACCACCGGGGAGCTGTTTTTT
TRBV27	.	TRBJ2-7	.	CASSLQGAPYYEQYF	TGTGCCAGCAGTCTCCAGGGTGCGCCTTACTACGAGCAGTACTTC
TRBV27	.	TRBJ2-7	.	CASSTGQPLAAVYEQYF	TGTGCCAGCAGTACGGGACAGCCGCTAGCGGCCGTCTACGAGCAGTACTTC
TRBV21-1	.	TRBJ2-2	.	CASSKAETATGELFF	TGTGCCAGCAGCAAAGCCGAGACAGCTACCGGGGAGCTGTTTTTT
TRBV5-1	many	TRBJ2-1	.	CASSLMRGGADNEQFF	TGCGCCAGCAGCTTAATGCGCGGAGGGGCGGACAATGAGCAGTTCTTC
TRBV11-2	few	TRBJ2-1	TRBD1	CATRKPGQGWDEQFF	TGTGCCACCAGAAAACCGGGACAGGGTTGGGATGAGCAGTTCTTC
TRBV28	many	TRBJ2-3	TRBD1	CASSLWTGTAGTDTQYF	TGTGCCAGCAGTTTATGGACCGGGACAGCTGGTACAGATACGCAGTATTTT
TRBV28	few	TRBJ2-5	TRBD1	CASSFVYRGETQYF	TGTGCCAGCAGTTTCGTGTACAGGGGGGAGACCCAGTACTTC
TRBV10-2	.	TRBJ2-1	.	CASKSIAPWSENEQFF	TGCGCCAGCAAATCGATTGCCCCCTGGAGTGAGAATGAGCAGTTCTTC
TRBV20-1	few	TRBJ2-2	.	CSARSDPNTGELFF	TGCAGTGCTAGATCGGACCCGAACACCGGGGAGCTGTTTTTT
TRBV6-5	.	TRBJ1-5	.	CASSYSGVSNQPQHF	TGTGCCAGCAGTTACAGCGGGGTCAGCAATCAGCCCCAGCATTTT
TRBV28	few	TRBJ2-1	.	CASRLQAGRDNEQFF	TGTGCCAGCAGACTGCAAGCGGGTAGGGACAATGAGCAGTTCTTC
TRBV11-1	few	TRBJ2-7	TRBD2	CASSLVGSASGSSYEQYF	TGTGCCAGCAGCTTAGTCGGATCGGCTAGCGGGAGCTCCTACGAGCAGTACTTC
TRBV19	.	TRBJ2-2	TRBD1	CASSHRDRGGGELFF	TGTGCCAGTAGCCACCGGGACAGGGGTGGCGGGGAGCTGTTTTTT
TRBV28	.	TRBJ2-3	.	CASSLPPIGELSTDTQYF	TGTGCCAGCAGTTTACCCCCCATAGGGGAGCTCAGCACAGATACGCAGTATTTT
TRBV19	.	TRBJ1-6	.	CASSHRSSYNSPLHF	TGTGCCAGTAGTCATCGGAGCTCCTATAATTCACCCCTCCACTTT
TRBV11-1	many	TRBJ2-1	TRBD2	CASSQPQGLAYYNEQFF	TGTGCCAGCAGCCAGCCTCAGGGACTAGCGTATTACAATGAGCAGTTCTTC
TRBV5-1	few	TRBJ2-5	.	CASSLIGGAEETQYF	TGCGCCAGCAGCTTGATAGGGGGGGCCGAGGAGACCCAGTACTTC
TRBV7-8	.	TRBJ2-7	.	CASSLGYGQGLYEQYF	TGTGCCAGCAGCTTAGGGTATGGTCAGGGCCTCTACGAGCAGTACTTC
TRBV3-1	few	TRBJ2-6	TRBD1	CASRTGAGANVLTF	TGTGCCAGCAGAACAGGGGCTGGGGCCAACGTCCTGACTTTC
TRBV24-1	few	TRBJ2-5	.	CATSDFGAGKETQYF	TGTGCCACCAGTGATTTCGGGGCGGGTAAAGAGACCCAGTACTTC
TRBV7-2	.	TRBJ2-7	TRBD2	CASSSLTLAGSSYEQYF	TGTGCCAGCAGCTCGTTAACACTAGCGGGGTCCTCCTACGAGCAGTACTTC
TRBV20-1	.	TRBJ2-7	TRBD2	CSAPAGGYEQYF	TGCAGTGCTCCCGCGGGAGGGTACGAGCAGTACTTC
TRBV6-1	few	TRBJ2-1	.	CASSLTAYNEQFF	TGTGCCAGCAGCCTAACAGCCTACAATGAGCAGTTCTTC
TRBV12-3/TRBV12-4	few	TRBJ2-6	.	CASSLIDFFLGANVLTF	TGTGCCAGCAGTTTGATAGATTTCTTTCTCGGGGCCAACGTCCTGACTTTC
TRBV6-2/TRBV6-3	.	TRBJ2-2	.	CASRPTGYTGELFF	TGTGCCAGCAGGCCAACGGGTTACACCGGGGAGCTGTTTTTT
TRBV29-1	few	TRBJ2-6	.	CSVWLVGSGANVLTF	TGCAGCGTATGGTTGGTTGGCTCTGGGGCCAACGTCCTGACTTTC
TRBV5-1	many	TRBJ1-1	.	CASSFGGNAEAFF	TGCGCCAGCAGCTTCGGGGGAAACGCTGAAGCTTTCTTT
TRBV27	.	TRBJ2-7	.	CASSRSYWESSYEQYF	TGTGCCAGCAGTCGATCCTACTGGGAATCCTCCTACGAGCAGTACTTC